The source of this T cell receptor (beta chain) is a study of post-analysis software for immune sequencing data. Study-level information: Included among the disease courses, which were recorded for the cohort, were relapsing-remitting, secondary progressive and progressive-relapsing multiple sclerosis. General observations from the study: Among five TRBV segments more frequent in patients than controls were TRBV5-6, TRBV5-1 and TRBV20-1.

As for this clonotype: Its antigen is not identified.

This CDR3 is built from 14 residues. V gave up 7 bases and J gave up 5 bases; unmatched junction bases: 10. CDR1 and CDR2 (germline): SGHTA, FQGNSA. Unique-molecular-identifier-tagged TCR beta cDNA libraries were used. TCRdb fed the PCR reads into MiXCR, producing one record per CDR3 protein. The table has around 710,000 distinct CDR3 sequences, about 43% seen once. Specimen: blood. The sequence was collected from a girl between 5 and 17 years old with multiple sclerosis. V is TRBV7-2 and J is TRBJ2-5; 7 positions match TRBD2. CDR3 amino acids: CASTERREWETQYF. As DNA, the CDR3 is TGTGCCAGCACGGAAAGGCGGGAGTGGGAGACCCAGTACTTC.